The sequence of this TCR beta chain was determined in a study of blood T cell repertoires in COVID-19. J was trimmed by 7 bases and V by 5 bases; bases with no gene match: 5. This CDR3 has 13 amino acids. In germline, CDR1 is SGHNT, CDR2 YENEEA. This clone showed up just a few times. Only in-frame clones appear in the TCRdb table, and some are missing; sequencing was by immunoSEQ multiplex PCR. Of some 150,000 clones listed, 77% were seen once; the top ten hold 9%. The source is a woman between 45 and 65 years old with active or convalescent COVID-19. Sequenced input: peripheral blood. The chain joins TRBV11-3 to TRBJ2-1; TRBD2 matches at 7 bases. The CDR3 region is CASSRPGRNEQFF. The CDR3 nucleotides read TGTGCCAGCAGCCGGCCCGGGAGGAATGAGCAGTTCTTC.